This TCR beta chain is drawn from a study of T-cell memory formation after mild COVID-19 (dated by TCRdb to about 2021). Turning to the overall study: TCR sequence clusters from the two donors were found to be largely donor specific. Longitudinal TCRalpha and TCRbeta repertoire sequencing tracked T-cell clones expanding and contracting after mild COVID-19 in a couple of donors. Two young, previously healthy adult volunteers, one female and one male, were included in the cohort. Study-level results and caveats: The study covered only a couple of mild cases, and larger cohorts including severe cases with pre-infection samples were considered necessary. From day 15 to 85, contracting clones showed balanced CD4/CD8 phenotypes, whereas a second wave of clones that expanded from day 15 to 37 leaned towards CD4+. SARS-CoV-2 specificity was not confirmed for the second-wave clones peaking on day 37. Contracting CD4+ clones turned up mainly in the CM and EM memory subsets, whereas EMRA was where CD8+ clones were enriched. The detection of some responding clones in pre-infection memory suggests that pre-existing cross-reactive memory T cells joined the SARS-CoV-2 response.

This clonotype has more than one count but fewer than ten. No cognate antigen has been identified for it. Base qualities are not provided; no much larger clone lies one nucleotide away. At the junction V is shortened by 7 bases and J by 0 bases, with 9 bases in between. Per the germline V gene, SGHTA is the CDR1 and FQGNSA is the CDR2. Its CDR3 holds 13 amino acids, cysteine through phenylalanine. Just the 39-base CDR3 DNA is kept, in frame starting at base 1. Instrument on record: Illumina NovaSeq 6000. TCRalpha and TCRbeta cDNA libraries were constructed by 5'RACE with constant-segment primers, with sample barcodes and unique molecular identifiers being introduced. Trizol reagent was used to extract RNA from every sample. Library amplification was performed in two PCR steps, and a second sample barcode and Illumina TruSeq adapters were introduced in the second step. The libraries were sequenced on an Illumina NovaSeq using 2 x 150 bp paired-end reads. As for the authors' bioinformatics: With migec v1.2.7, reads were demultiplexed and then collapsed into UMI-guided consensus sequences. With mixcr v2.1.11, UMI consensuses were aligned to TRA and TRB V and J templates and assembled into clonotypes. A clonotype was counted as expanded or contracted only when both edgeR and NoisET called the clonotype significant, with the noise models trained on biological replicates. For edgeR calls, the thresholds were a false discovery rate-adjusted p below 0.01 and a log2 fold-change of 1. As an exploratory analysis of dynamics, max-normalized trajectories of the 1000 most abundant clonotypes were examined with PCA combined with hierarchical clustering. Separately sequenced CD4+ and CD8+ repertoires were used to assign the CD4 or CD8 phenotype of responding clones. Through fastp at Q25 and MiXCR, TCRdb rebuilt clones from the public reads, retaining in-frame beta chains. Rows with a matching CDR3 protein are joined into one entry that keeps the most common DNA and genes. What appears here as the V and J calls and clone size reflects TCRdb's work, not the paper's. The sample table shows 280,000 or so distinct CDR3 sequences, and about a sixth are seen once. The top ten clonotypes cover more than 20% of the sample.

PBMCs were isolated by Ficoll-Paque density gradient centrifugation. This sequence originates from a man aged 18 to 35 who had mild COVID-19 (a few samples of this study predate the infection). The sample titles of this study are shuffled in the database, so cell type and time point are left out; the donor was told from shared clones. Sequenced material: PBMCs or a T cell subset sorted from them (not recorded which). The V gene is TRBV7-2 and the J gene is TRBJ2-5; TRBD1 is a possible D gene, resting on 5 matching bases. The DNA sequence is given as TGTGCCAGCACCTGGACAAACCAAGAGACCCAGTACTTC. Translated, it reads CASTWTNQETQYF.